This paragraph covers one T cell receptor beta chain sequence. The V gene end was trimmed by 1 base and the J gene end by 5 bases; junction bases not matched to a gene: 6. Germline-derived CDR1 and CDR2 are SGDLS and YYNGEE. This CDR3 has 15 residues. The sample comes from a study of blood T cell repertoires in COVID-19. Study-level background: Samples representing acute and convalescent COVID-19 were sourced from the United States, Italy and Spain.

Sequenced by immunoSEQ multiplex PCR; TCRdb stores in-frame clones only, minus some. The data contain about 300,000 clones, about 82% of them singletons. This receptor was obtained from a woman aged 50 to 60 with acute or convalescent COVID-19. The V call is TRBV9, the J call TRBJ2-7; TRBD2 aligns across 10 bases. The specimen was peripheral blood. DNA for the CDR3: TGTGCCAGCAGCGTAACTAGCGGGAACTTAGACGAGCAGTACTTC. This gives the protein CASSVTSGNLDEQYF.